At least ten counts were recorded for the clone carrying this T cell receptor beta chain. What it recognizes is unknown. 5'RACE template switching produced TCR cDNA carrying a universal primer site and UMIs. TCRdb processed the 5' RACE reads anew with MiXCR; each CDR3 protein has one entry. The table has just under 600,000 distinct CDR3 sequences, about 13% seen once. This sample stems from a study of T cells after yellow fever vaccination. About the study: SMART-Seq v4 Ultra Low Input served to prepare low-cell-number fractions. Study-level results: Post-booster reappearance was seen for most primary-vaccination clones (around 96% CD4, around 91% CD8).

V was trimmed by 2 bases and J by 6 bases, leaving 13 bases between them. CDR1 is MNHEY, CDR2 SVGEGT, per germline. The CDR3 length is 14 residues. V gene TRBV6-2 or TRBV6-3 combines with J gene TRBJ2-5, with D uncertain. The starting material was PBMCs, obtained on the day of the yellow fever booster vaccination. This receptor was identified in a man between 25 and 39 years old who received the YFV17D yellow fever vaccine. CDR3 residues: CASSYPDLGQTQYF. The CDR3, as DNA: TGTGCCAGCAGTTACCCGGACCTTGGTCAGACCCAGTACTTC.